This record looks at one T cell receptor (beta chain) sequence and its context. What it recognizes is unknown. Samples with a second dose at about 4 or about 12 weeks were pooled together. The record originates from a study of T cell responses to AZD1222 COVID-19 vaccine. CDR3 length: 15 amino acids. Trimming cost V 3 bases and J 5 bases; bases outside gene matches: 1. The germline V gene has CDR1 SEHNR and CDR2 FQNEAQ (reference sequence). Generated by immunoSEQ multiplex PCR, the TCRdb table keeps only in-frame clones and is missing some. This sample carries some 120,000 clones, about 91% of them seen once, and the ten largest clones take more than 1.5%. Study observations and caveats: It was only after the peak T cell response that any repertoires were sampled. Baseline serostatus was positive in only a handful of AZD1222 recipients. Donors were largely white British and mainly female; clonal diversity was possibly underestimated.

The starting material was peripheral blood, obtained 28 days after the second AZD1222 dose. The genes are TRBV7-9 and TRBJ2-3; 14 bases fit TRBD2. The sequence derives from an adult who received the AZD1222 COVID-19 vaccine. The CDR3 loop is CASSFGTSGGDTQYF. The CDR3 DNA follows: TGTGCCAGCAGCTTTGGGACTAGCGGGGGAGATACGCAGTATTTT.